The source of this T cell receptor (beta chain) is a study of early T cells in non-severe SARS-CoV-2 infection. Study as a whole: Bulk RNA from unsorted whole blood was sequenced; chains were unpaired.

Each cDNA molecule carried a unique molecular identifier. TCRdb reanalysed the 5' RACE reads using MiXCR and keeps one entry per CDR3 protein. Of roughly 50,000 distinct CDR3 sequences listed, about 7.8% are singletons. This clonotype was seen repeatedly, ten times or more. Its antigen is as yet unknown. Points from the study as a whole: Sequences matched to VDJdb favored anti-spike CD8 responses, while private and CD4 specificities were missed.

The CDR3 runs to 13 residues. Germline V gives CDR1 GTSNPN, CDR2 SVGIG (reference sequence). The V gene lost 0 bases and the J gene lost 6 bases, with 11 bases spanning the gap. The source of this sequence is an adult who was a healthcare worker with PCR-confirmed SARS-CoV-2 infection or an uninfected control (not recorded which). Sample: whole blood. The chain recombines TRBV30 with TRBJ1-2; D is perhaps TRBD1 (5 bases). CDR3: CAWSVGGFHGYTF. The CDR3 DNA reads TGTGCCTGGAGTGTCGGGGGGTTTCATGGCTACACCTTC.